The 30 T cell receptor beta chains below come from one sample, sequenced in a study of OX40 agonist ivuxolimab in advanced cancers. Libraries were prepared by immunoSEQ multiplex PCR; TCRdb keeps only in-frame clonotypes and omits some of them. The data contain approximately 28,000 clones, about 74% of them singletons. The sample consisted of CD4+ or CD8+ T cells sorted from blood, taken in a trial of the OX40 agonist ivuxolimab. These receptors were collected from an adult with an advanced solid tumor such as melanoma, head and neck, liver or kidney cancer.

The chain links TRBV5-1 to TRBJ2-5; perhaps TRBD2 as D (5 bases). From germline, CDR1 is SGHRS and CDR2 YFSETQ. The CDR3 covers 16 residues. V was clipped by 0 bases and J by 7 bases, with 19 bases between them. The CDR3 coding sequence is TGCGCCAGCAGCTTGGGGACTTTAACACAAACCGGGACCCAGTACTTC. It specifies CASSLGTLTQTGTQYF. Variable domain in full (rest from reference TRBV5-1 and TRBJ2-5): KAGVTQTPRYLIKTRGQQVTLSCSPISGHRSVSWYQQTPGQGLQFLFEYFSETQRNKGNFPGRFSGRQFSNSRSEMNVSTLELGDSALYLCASSLGTLTQTGTQYFGPGTRLLVL.

J is TRBJ1-6 and V is TRBV19, with unresolved D. Trimming left V 3 bases short and J 10 bases short, with 10 bases between. This CDR3 is built from 13 residues. Per germline, CDR1 LNHDA and CDR2 SQIVND (reference sequence). The CDR3 nucleotides are TGTGCCAGTAGTATCGGGGTTCTGTCACCCCTCCACTTT. Translation gives CASSIGVLSPLHF.

This clone was picked up one time. V usage is TRBV4-1 and J usage is TRBJ2-3; the D gene is possibly TRBD2 (5 bases). This CDR3 is built from 18 residues. V was trimmed by 0 bases and J by 0 bases, leaving 16 bases between them. CDR1 and CDR2 (germline): MGHRA, YSYEKL. CDR3 DNA: TGCGCCAGCAGCCAAGAATTCGGAGGTCTTTCTAGCACAGATACGCAGTATTTT. Its protein is CASSQEFGGLSSTDTQYF.

The chain uses TRBV6-1 and TRBJ1-5; TRBD1 is a possible D gene (5 bases). V was trimmed by 3 bases and J by 0 bases, leaving 15 bases between them. The germline gives CDR1 MNHNS, CDR2 SASEGT. This CDR3 has 17 residues. CDR3 bases: TGTGCCAGCAGTGACAGGGTCGGTCACTATAGCAATCAGCCCCAGCATTTT. This translates into CASSDRVGHYSNQPQHF.

The chain carries TRBV5-1 and TRBJ2-1, with 9 bases lining up with TRBD1. The germline gives CDR1 SGHRS, CDR2 YFSETQ. The CDR3 has 17 residues. The V segment lost 4 bases and the J segment 3 bases; nucleotides outside the gene matches: 11. This CDR3 reads CASSRSLDRGNYNEQFF. The CDR3 DNA follows: TGCGCCAGCAGCAGATCATTGGACAGGGGCAACTACAATGAGCAGTTCTTC.

The V call is TRBV18, the J call TRBJ1-1, with D possibly being TRBD1 (6 bases). Trimming stripped 3 bases from V and 1 base from J, with 15 bases between. The CDR3 contains 16 residues. Germline assignment: CDR1 KGHSH and CDR2 LQKENI. The DNA for the CDR3 is TGTGCCAGCTCACCCCGGGACATGGGAACGAACACTGAAGCTTTCTTT. Translated, it gives CASSPRDMGTNTEAFF.

This clone was seen more than once but under ten times. The chain links TRBV5-1 to TRBJ1-3; D might be TRBD1 (6 bases). In germline, CDR1 is SGHRS, CDR2 YFSETQ. This CDR3 has 14 amino acids. The V gene lost 7 bases and the J gene lost 0 bases, with 11 bases spanning the gap. The CDR3 DNA sequence: TGCGCCAGCGCCGAGGGGGGCTCTGGAAACACCATATATTTT. Protein sequence: CASAEGGSGNTIYF.

The chain is built from TRBV28 and TRBJ2-7; D uncertain. There are 11 residues in the CDR3. Germline V gene lookup returns CDR1 MDHEN and CDR2 SYDVKM. The germline V and J ends were trimmed by 5 bases and 9 bases, with 11 bases remaining between them. This chain's CDR3 is CASSRSQVQYF. Written as DNA, the CDR3 is TGTGCCAGCAGTCGTTCCCAGGTGCAGTACTTC.

The chain uses TRBV19 and TRBJ1-2; no clear D gene. There are 11 residues in the CDR3. Trimming took off 3 bases at V and 8 bases at J, with 7 bases between the two ends. Per the germline V gene, CDR1 is LNHDA and CDR2 is SQIVND (reference sequence). In DNA, the CDR3 is TGTGCCAGTAGTATGAGGGTCGGCTACACCTTC. Translating gives CASSMRVGYTF. The whole variable domain, filled in from reference TRBV19 and TRBJ1-2, reads DGGITQSPKYLFRKEGQNVTLSCEQNLNHDAMYWYRQDPGQGLRLIYYSQIVNDFQKGDIAEGYSVSREKKESFPLTVTSAQKNPTAFYLCASSMRVGYTFGSGTRLTVV.

The J gene is TRBJ2-5, the V gene TRBV5-5; D unclear. Trimming took 0 bases from V and 5 from J, leaving 2 bases between them. Germline loops: CDR1 SGHKS, CDR2 YYEKEE (reference sequence). The CDR3 contains 11 residues. Here the CDR3 DNA reads TGTGCCAGCAGCTTGGTGGAGACCCAGTACTTC. Its protein product is CASSLVETQYF.

The chain joins TRBV7-9 to TRBJ1-6; 8 bases agree with TRBD1. The junction had 1 base not matched to a gene; V was cut back by 1 base and J by 5 bases. CDR1 is SEHNR, CDR2 FQNEAQ, per germline (reference sequence). CDR3 length: 15 residues. The DNA of the CDR3 is TGTGCCAGCAGCTTAGTGACAGGGGATAATTCACCCCTCCACTTT. Translating it yields CASSLVTGDNSPLHF.

The chain uses TRBV7-8 and TRBJ1-5, with D perhaps matching TRBD1 (5 bases). V was shortened by 4 bases and J by 8 bases, with 12 bases between the two germline ends. Looked up from germline, CDR1 is SGHVS and CDR2 is FQNEAQ. The CDR3 runs 13 residues. The CDR3: CASSWGVREPQHF. CDR3 sequence (DNA): TGTGCCAGCAGCTGGGGGGTTAGGGAGCCCCAGCATTTT.

The chain uses TRBV10-3 and TRBJ1-2, with D possibly matching TRBD1 (6 bases). The CDR3 is 15 residues long. Germline loops: CDR1 ENHRY, CDR2 SYGVKD. With 0 bases removed from V and 3 bases from J, the gap between germline ends came to 11 bases. CDR3 in DNA: TGTGCCATCAGTGAGTCGACAGGTGGACACTATGGCTACACCTTC. Translating it yields CAISESTGGHYGYTF.

The chain has TRBV19 and TRBJ2-5, with 8 bases matching TRBD2. The J call is doubtful: the DNA matches TRBJ2-7 better. Germline V CDR1 and CDR2: LNHDA, SQIVND (reference sequence). This CDR3 comprises 14 residues. The CDR3 DNA reads as TGTGCCAGTAGTGTGACTAGCGAGTCCTACGAGCAGTACTTC. Encoded protein: CASSVTSESYEQYF.

This rearrangement joins TRBV12-5 to TRBJ2-3, with TRBD2 matching over 10 bases. V was clipped by 2 bases and J by 5 bases; unmatched bases: 4. Germline CDR1 LGHNT, CDR2 FRNRAP. This CDR3 comprises 15 residues. This CDR3 reads CASGLSGGAGDTQYF. Here the CDR3 DNA reads TGTGCTAGTGGTTTGAGCGGGGGGGCCGGAGATACGCAGTATTTT.

The chain couples TRBV27 to TRBJ1-2; unclear D gene. V gave up 6 bases and J gave up 1 base, with 6 bases separating them. Germline V lookup: CDR1 MNHEY, CDR2 SMNVEV (reference sequence). CDR3 size: 12 residues. The CDR3 loop reads CASSAGNYGYTF. CDR3 in DNA: TGTGCCAGCAGCGCTGGTAACTATGGCTACACCTTC.

This chain uses TRBV4-2 with TRBJ1-1, with D possibly being TRBD1 (5 bases). In germline, CDR1 is LGHNA, CDR2 YNFKEQ. CDR3 length equals 13 residues. Trimming stripped 1 base from V and 5 bases from J, with 8 bases between. CDR3 sequence (DNA): TGTGCCAGCAGCCAAGCGAGGGGAACTGAAGCTTTCTTT. This sequence encodes CASSQARGTEAFF.

The rearrangement joins TRBV25-1 to TRBJ2-1; 11 bases fit TRBD1. The J segment lost 8 bases and the V segment lost 2 bases, leaving 11 bases of the junction unmatched. The CDR3 sequence is 17 residues long. CDR1 and CDR2 from the germline V gene are MGHDK and SYGVNS. CDR3 loop: CASSETTGTGGKDEQFF. CDR3 DNA sequence: TGTGCCAGCAGTGAAACGACCGGGACAGGGGGAAAGGATGAGCAGTTCTTC.

By frequency in the sample, this clone is medium-sized. The rearrangement joins TRBV11-1 to TRBJ1-3, with TRBD1 matching 10 bases. This CDR3 spans 15 amino acids. Germline trimming cut 3 bases from V and 2 bases from J; bases unmatched to any gene: 1. Germline values: CDR1 SGHAT, CDR2 FQDESV (reference sequence). The CDR3 here is CASSLGTGAGNTIYF. The CDR3 DNA is TGTGCCAGCAGCTTGGGGACAGGGGCTGGAAACACCATATATTTT.

The V gene is TRBV5-6, the J gene TRBJ2-2; TRBD1 matches 7 bases. Per germline, CDR1 SGHDT and CDR2 YYEEEE. V was clipped by 1 base and J by 3 bases; unmatched bases: 0. The CDR3 contains 14 residues. The CDR3 sequence is CASSLQGDTGELFF. The CDR3 bases are TGTGCCAGCAGCTTGCAGGGGGACACCGGGGAGCTGTTTTTT.

The chain recombines TRBV5-1 with TRBJ2-3, with TRBD2 as a possible D gene (5 bases). Trimming cost V 7 bases and J 0 bases, with 12 bases left between them. The CDR3 totals 14 residues. Germline V gene lookup returns CDR1 SGHRS and CDR2 YFSETQ. The CDR3 loop reads CASRTVSSTDTQYF. The CDR3 nucleotides read TGCGCCAGCCGGACTGTTTCTAGCACAGATACGCAGTATTTT.

The V call is TRBV4-2, the J call TRBJ2-7; 11 nucleotides align to TRBD2. This CDR3 spans 19 amino acids. Germline assignment: CDR1 LGHNA and CDR2 YNFKEQ. With V trimmed by 0 bases and J by 2 bases, 12 bases remained unmatched. CDR3 in amino acids: CASSQDLEIAGGQTYEQYF. The CDR3 DNA reads as TGTGCCAGCAGCCAAGATCTAGAGATAGCGGGGGGGCAGACCTACGAGCAGTACTTC.

This clone is medium-sized by share. The chain links TRBV5-1 to TRBJ2-1, with unresolved D. The CDR3 is 13 residues long. CDR1 and CDR2 from the germline V gene are SGHRS and YFSETQ. V shed 4 bases and J shed 7 bases, with 12 bases lying between them. The DNA of the CDR3 is TGCGCCAGCAGCATCTACATCGATAATGAGCAGTTCTTC. Protein product: CASSIYIDNEQFF.

This chain links TRBV7-2 with TRBJ2-3; 9 nucleotides agree with TRBD2. The CDR3 contains 16 residues. Germline CDR1 SGHTA, CDR2 FQGNSA. V lost 1 base, J lost 2 bases, and 4 bases stayed unmatched. CDR3 in DNA: TGTGCCAGCAGCTTAGGGACTAGCGCTTTCACAGATACGCAGTATTTT. Protein product: CASSLGTSAFTDTQYF.

V and J are TRBV7-9 and TRBJ2-4, with D possibly TRBD2 on 6 matching bases. V gave up 1 base and J gave up 4 bases, with 8 bases separating them. The germline V gene encodes CDR1 SEHNR and CDR2 FQNEAQ (reference sequence). The CDR3 is 14 amino acids. This CDR3 is CASSLGLGKNIQYF. The CDR3 nucleotides are TGTGCCAGCAGCTTAGGACTAGGGAAAAACATTCAGTACTTC.

The chain employs TRBV7-9 and TRBJ1-4, with 7 bases aligning to TRBD1. This CDR3 comprises 14 residues. V lost 8 bases to trimming and J lost 8 bases; unmatched junction nucleotides: 11. CDR1 is SEHNR, CDR2 FQNEAQ, per germline (reference sequence). Here the CDR3 reads CASLKGDSIEKLFF. Here the CDR3 DNA reads TGTGCCAGCCTAAAGGGGGACAGCATCGAAAAACTGTTTTTT.

The chain joins TRBV30 to TRBJ1-5, with 8 bases matching TRBD1. The CDR3 loop spans 17 amino acids. In germline, CDR1 is GTSNPN, CDR2 SVGIG (reference sequence). J lost 0 bases, V lost 0 bases, and 7 bases had no gene match. The CDR3 DNA reads as TGTGCCTGGAGTGTACAGAGACAGGGGTTTAGCAATCAGCCCCAGCATTTT. Residues: CAWSVQRQGFSNQPQHF. Full variable domain (remainder filled in from reference TRBV30 and TRBJ1-5): SQTIHQWPATLVQPVGSPLSLECTVEGTSNPNLYWYRQAAGRGLQLLFYSVGIGQISSEVPQNLSASRPQDRQFILSSKKLLLSDSGFYLCAWSVQRQGFSNQPQHFGDGTRLSIL.

The rearrangement uses TRBV18 and TRBJ2-7, with D possibly TRBD1 on 6 matching bases. CDR1 KGHSH and CDR2 LQKENI come from the germline V gene. The V and J ends lost 4 bases and 2 bases respectively, with 12 bases between them. There are 14 residues in the CDR3. The CDR3 reads CASSLQGSAYEQYF. The CDR3 bases are TGTGCCAGCTCACTACAGGGTTCGGCCTACGAGCAGTACTTC.

V is TRBV4-1 and J is TRBJ1-2; 7 nucleotides align to TRBD1. The CDR3 consists of 15 residues. In germline, CDR1 is MGHRA, CDR2 YSYEKL. The V gene end was trimmed by 4 bases and the J gene end by 0 bases; junction bases not matched to a gene: 5. The CDR3 region has the DNA TGCGCCAGCAGCCCTGGACAGGCCGCTAACTATGGCTACACCTTC. Translating it yields CASSPGQAANYGYTF.

This clone was counted a single time. This chain links TRBV4-3 with TRBJ2-2; D not resolved. Per germline, CDR1 LGHNA and CDR2 YSLEER. This CDR3 has 14 residues. The V and J ends lost 4 bases and 2 bases respectively, with 8 bases between them. As DNA, the CDR3 is TGCGCCAGCAGCCCACAACATAACACCGGGGAGCTGTTTTTT. Its translation is CASSPQHNTGELFF.